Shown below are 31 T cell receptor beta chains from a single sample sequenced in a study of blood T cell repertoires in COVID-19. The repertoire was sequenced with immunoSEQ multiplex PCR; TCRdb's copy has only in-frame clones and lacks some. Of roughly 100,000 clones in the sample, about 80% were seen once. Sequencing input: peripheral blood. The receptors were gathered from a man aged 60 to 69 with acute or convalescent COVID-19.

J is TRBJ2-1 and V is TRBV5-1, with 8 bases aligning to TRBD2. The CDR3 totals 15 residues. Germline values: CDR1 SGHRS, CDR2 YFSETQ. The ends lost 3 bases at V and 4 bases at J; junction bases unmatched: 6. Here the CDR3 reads CASSSGTSAYNEQFF. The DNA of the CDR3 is TGCGCCAGCAGCTCCGGGACTAGTGCGTACAATGAGCAGTTCTTC.

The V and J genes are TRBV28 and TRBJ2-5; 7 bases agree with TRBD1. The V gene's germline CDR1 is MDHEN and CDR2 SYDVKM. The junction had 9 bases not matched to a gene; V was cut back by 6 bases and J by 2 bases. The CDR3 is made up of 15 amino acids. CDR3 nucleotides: TGTGCCAGCAGGCCAACGACAGGGTATCAAGAGACCCAGTACTTC. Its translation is CASRPTTGYQETQYF.

The CDR3 coding sequence is TGTGCCAGTGGCTGGACTAGTAAAACCGGGGAGCTGTTTTTT. This sequence encodes CASGWTSKTGELFF. This chain joins TRBV19 and TRBJ2-2; 7 bases map to TRBD2. Germline V gene sequence: CDR1 LNHDA, CDR2 SQIVND (reference sequence). The CDR3 runs 14 residues. The V and J ends lost 8 bases and 5 bases, in that order; junction bases with no gene match: 8.

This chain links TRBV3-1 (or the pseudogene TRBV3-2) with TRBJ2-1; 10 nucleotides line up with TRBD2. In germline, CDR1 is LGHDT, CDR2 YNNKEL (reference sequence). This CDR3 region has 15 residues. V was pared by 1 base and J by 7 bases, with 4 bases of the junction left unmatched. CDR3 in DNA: TGTGCCAGCAGCCAAGCCCCGACTAGCGGGAATGAGCAGTTCTTC. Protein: CASSQAPTSGNEQFF.

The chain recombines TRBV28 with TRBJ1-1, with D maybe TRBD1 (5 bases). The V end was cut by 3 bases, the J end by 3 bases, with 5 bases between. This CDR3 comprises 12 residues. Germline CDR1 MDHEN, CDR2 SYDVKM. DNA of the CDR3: TGTGCCAGCAGTTTCAGGGACACTGAAGCTTTCTTT. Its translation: CASSFRDTEAFF.

CDR3 in amino acids: CASSPPAGGSYNEQFF. DNA for the CDR3: TGTGCCAGCTCACCACCGGCAGGGGGCTCCTACAATGAGCAGTTCTTC. The chain is built from TRBV18 and TRBJ2-1; 7 bases match TRBD1. Germline V gene data show CDR1 as KGHSH and CDR2 as LQKENI. This CDR3 comprises 16 residues. The V segment lost 0 bases and the J segment 0 bases; nucleotides outside the gene matches: 2.

As DNA, the CDR3 is TGTGCCAGCAGCCCCAGATCAGCGGGAGCGGCAGATACGCAGTATTTT. It specifies CASSPRSAGAADTQYF. The rearrangement uses TRBV7-8 and TRBJ2-3; the match to TRBD2 covers 8 bases. Germline CDR1 SGHVS, CDR2 FQNEAQ. This CDR3 contains 16 residues. Trimming removed 5 bases from V and 4 bases from J; junction bases left unmatched: 11.

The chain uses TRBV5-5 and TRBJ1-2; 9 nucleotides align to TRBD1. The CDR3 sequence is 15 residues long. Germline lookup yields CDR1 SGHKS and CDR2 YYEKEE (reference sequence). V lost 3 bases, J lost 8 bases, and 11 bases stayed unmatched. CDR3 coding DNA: TGTGCCAGCAGCTCCGGGACAGGGTTCTCCAACGGCTACACCTTC. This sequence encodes CASSSGTGFSNGYTF. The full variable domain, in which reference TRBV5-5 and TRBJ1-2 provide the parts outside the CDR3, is DAGVTQSPTHLIKTRGQQVTLRCSPISGHKSVSWYQQVLGQGPQFIFQYYEKEERGRGNFPDRFSARQFPNYSSELNVNALLLGDSALYLCASSSGTGFSNGYTFGSGTRLTVV.

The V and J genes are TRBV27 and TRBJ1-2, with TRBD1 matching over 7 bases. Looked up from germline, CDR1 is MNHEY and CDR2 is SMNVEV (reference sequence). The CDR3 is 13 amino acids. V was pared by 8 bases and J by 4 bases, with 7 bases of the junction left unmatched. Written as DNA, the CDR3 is TGTGCCAGCCGGCGGGACAGCTTCTATGGCTACACCTTC. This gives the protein CASRRDSFYGYTF.

CDR3 in amino acids: CSVEGRGGETGELFF. The CDR3 DNA sequence: TGCAGCGTTGAGGGGAGGGGTGGAGAAACCGGGGAGCTGTTTTTT. This chain connects TRBV29-1 to TRBJ2-2; 7 nucleotides line up with TRBD2. After removal of 3 bases from V and 5 bases from J, the junction contained 9 bases not matched to a gene. The germline gives CDR1 SQVTM, CDR2 ANQGSEA. The CDR3 covers 15 residues.

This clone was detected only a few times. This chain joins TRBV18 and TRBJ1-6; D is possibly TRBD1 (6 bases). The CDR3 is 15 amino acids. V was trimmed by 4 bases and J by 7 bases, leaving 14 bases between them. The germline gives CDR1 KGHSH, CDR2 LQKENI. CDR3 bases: TGTGCCAGCTCACAACAGGGATTGGAGAATTCACCCCTCCACTTT. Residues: CASSQQGLENSPLHF.

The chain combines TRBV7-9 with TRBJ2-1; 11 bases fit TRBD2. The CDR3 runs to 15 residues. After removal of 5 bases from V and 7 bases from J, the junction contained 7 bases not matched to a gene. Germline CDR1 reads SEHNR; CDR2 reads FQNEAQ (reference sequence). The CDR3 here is CASSPGLAATNEQFF. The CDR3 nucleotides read TGTGCCAGCAGCCCGGGACTAGCGGCAACAAATGAGCAGTTCTTC.

The CDR3 spells CASSLEGGDSTGELFF. CDR3 bases: TGCGCCAGCAGCTTGGAGGGGGGGGACTCCACCGGGGAGCTGTTTTTT. The rearrangement links TRBV5-1 to TRBJ2-2, with D perhaps matching TRBD2 (7 bases). The CDR3 loop spans 16 amino acids. Per the germline V gene, CDR1 is SGHRS and CDR2 is YFSETQ. V was cut by 0 bases and J by 4 bases, with 13 bases left in between.

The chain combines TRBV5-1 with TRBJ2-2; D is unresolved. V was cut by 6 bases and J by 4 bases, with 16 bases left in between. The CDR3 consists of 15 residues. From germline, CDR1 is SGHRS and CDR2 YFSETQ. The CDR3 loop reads CASTPTPGGTGELFF. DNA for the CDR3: TGCGCCAGCACCCCAACCCCCGGCGGCACCGGGGAGCTGTTTTTT.

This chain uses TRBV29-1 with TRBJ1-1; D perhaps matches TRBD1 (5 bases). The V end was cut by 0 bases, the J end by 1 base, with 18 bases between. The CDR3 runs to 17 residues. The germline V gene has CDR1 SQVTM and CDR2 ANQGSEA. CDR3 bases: TGCAGCGTTGAAGATCTTGGGGCCTGGGGAGGGAACACTGAAGCTTTCTTT. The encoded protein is CSVEDLGAWGGNTEAFF. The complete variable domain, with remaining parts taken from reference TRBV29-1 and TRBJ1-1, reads SAVISQKPSRDICQRGTSLTIQCQVDSQVTMMFWYRQQPGQSLTLIATANQGSEATYESGFVIDKFPISRPNLTFSTLTVSNMSPEDSSIYLCSVEDLGAWGGNTEAFFGQGTRLTVV.

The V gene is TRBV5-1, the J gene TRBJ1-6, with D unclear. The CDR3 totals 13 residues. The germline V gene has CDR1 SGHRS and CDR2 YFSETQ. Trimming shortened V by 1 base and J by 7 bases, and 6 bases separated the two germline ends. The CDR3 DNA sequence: TGCGCCAGCAGCTTGTTTCAGAATTCACCCCTCCACTTT. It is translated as CASSLFQNSPLHF. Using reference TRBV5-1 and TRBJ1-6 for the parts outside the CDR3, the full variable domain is KAGVTQTPRYLIKTRGQQVTLSCSPISGHRSVSWYQQTPGQGLQFLFEYFSETQRNKGNFPGRFSGRQFSNSRSEMNVSTLELGDSALYLCASSLFQNSPLHFGNGTRLTVT.

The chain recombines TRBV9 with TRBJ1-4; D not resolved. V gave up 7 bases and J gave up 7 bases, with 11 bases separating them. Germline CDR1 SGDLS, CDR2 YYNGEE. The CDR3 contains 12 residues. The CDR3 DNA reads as TGTGCCAGCCGAGGCAGTGGTGAAAAACTGTTTTTT. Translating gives CASRGSGEKLFF.

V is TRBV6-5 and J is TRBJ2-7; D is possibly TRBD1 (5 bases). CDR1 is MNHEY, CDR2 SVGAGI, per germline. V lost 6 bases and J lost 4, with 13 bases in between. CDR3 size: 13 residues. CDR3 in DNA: TGTGCCAGCAGGGACACCTCCTCTTACGAGCAGTACTTC. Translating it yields CASRDTSSYEQYF.

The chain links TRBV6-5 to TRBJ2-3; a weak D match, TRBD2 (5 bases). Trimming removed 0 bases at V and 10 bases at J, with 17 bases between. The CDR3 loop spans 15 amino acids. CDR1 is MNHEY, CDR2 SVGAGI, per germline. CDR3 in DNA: TGTGCCAGCAGTTACTCGAGAGCGGCTGGAGTTGCGCAGTATTTT. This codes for CASSYSRAAGVAQYF.

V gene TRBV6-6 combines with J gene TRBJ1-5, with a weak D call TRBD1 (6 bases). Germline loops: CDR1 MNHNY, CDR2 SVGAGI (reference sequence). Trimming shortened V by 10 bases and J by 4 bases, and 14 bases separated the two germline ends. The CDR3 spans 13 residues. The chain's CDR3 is CANPQGGNQPQHF. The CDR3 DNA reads TGTGCCAACCCACAGGGAGGGAATCAGCCCCAGCATTTT.

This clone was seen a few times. CDR3 residues: CSVADADNEQFF. In DNA form, the CDR3 reads TGCAGCGTTGCAGACGCAGATAATGAGCAGTTCTTC. The chain uses TRBV29-1 and TRBJ2-1; D gene uncertain. V lost 4 bases and J 7 bases, leaving 11 bases between the germline ends. This CDR3 region has 12 residues. CDR1 SQVTM and CDR2 ANQGSEA come from the germline V gene.

CDR3 nucleotide sequence: TGCGCCAGCAGCCAAGATCGCGGGACTAGCGGGAGGGCGAACACCGGGGAGCTGTTTTTT. Translation: CASSQDRGTSGRANTGELFF. The chain links TRBV4-1 to TRBJ2-2; 16 nucleotides match TRBD2. After removal of 0 bases from V and 0 bases from J, the junction contained 4 bases not matched to a gene. The CDR3 extends over 20 amino acids. The germline V gene has CDR1 MGHRA and CDR2 YSYEKL.

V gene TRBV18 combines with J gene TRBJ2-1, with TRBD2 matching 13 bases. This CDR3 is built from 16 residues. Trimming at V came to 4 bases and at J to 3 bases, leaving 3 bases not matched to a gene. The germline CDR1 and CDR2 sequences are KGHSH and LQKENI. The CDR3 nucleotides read TGTGCCAGCTCACAACGGACTAGCGGGAGCTACAATGAGCAGTTCTTC. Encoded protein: CASSQRTSGSYNEQFF.

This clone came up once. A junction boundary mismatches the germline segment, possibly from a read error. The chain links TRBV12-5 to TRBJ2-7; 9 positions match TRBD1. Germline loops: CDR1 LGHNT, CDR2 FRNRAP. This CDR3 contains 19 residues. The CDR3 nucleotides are TGTGCTAGTGCTTTGGTACCGGGACAGGGCCTCTACTATTCCTACGAGCAGTACTTC. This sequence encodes CASALVPGQGLYYSYEQYF.

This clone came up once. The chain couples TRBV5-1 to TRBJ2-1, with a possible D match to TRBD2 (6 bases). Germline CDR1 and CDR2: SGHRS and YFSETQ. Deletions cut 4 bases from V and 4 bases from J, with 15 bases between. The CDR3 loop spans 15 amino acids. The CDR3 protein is CASSADLGRYNEQFF. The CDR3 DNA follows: TGCGCCAGCAGCGCGGACCTCGGGAGATACAATGAGCAGTTCTTC.

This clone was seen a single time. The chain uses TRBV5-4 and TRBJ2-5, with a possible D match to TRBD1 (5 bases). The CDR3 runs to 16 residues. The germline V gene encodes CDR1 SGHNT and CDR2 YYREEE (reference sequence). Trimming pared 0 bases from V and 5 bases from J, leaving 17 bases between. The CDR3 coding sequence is TGTGCCAGCAGCTTGGGCGACCGGGTCTCAGGGGAGACCCAGTACTTC. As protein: CASSLGDRVSGETQYF.

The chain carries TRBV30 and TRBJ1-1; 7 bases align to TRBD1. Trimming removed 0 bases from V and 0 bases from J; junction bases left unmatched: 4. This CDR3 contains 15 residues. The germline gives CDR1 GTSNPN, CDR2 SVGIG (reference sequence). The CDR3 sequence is CAWSVPGTVNTEAFF. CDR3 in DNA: TGTGCCTGGAGTGTGCCGGGGACAGTGAACACTGAAGCTTTCTTT.

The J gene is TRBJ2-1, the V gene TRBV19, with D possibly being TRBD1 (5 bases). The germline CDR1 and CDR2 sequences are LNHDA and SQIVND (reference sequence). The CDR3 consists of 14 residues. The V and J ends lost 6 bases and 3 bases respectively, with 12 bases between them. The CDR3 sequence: CASSIRVGYNEQFF. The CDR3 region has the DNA TGTGCCAGTAGCATCAGGGTGGGCTACAATGAGCAGTTCTTC.

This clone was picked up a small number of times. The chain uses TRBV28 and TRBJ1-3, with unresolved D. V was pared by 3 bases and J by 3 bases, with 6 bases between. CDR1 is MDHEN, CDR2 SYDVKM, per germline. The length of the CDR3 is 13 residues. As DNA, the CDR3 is TGTGCCAGCAGTTTGATACTTGGAAACACCATATATTTT. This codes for CASSLILGNTIYF.

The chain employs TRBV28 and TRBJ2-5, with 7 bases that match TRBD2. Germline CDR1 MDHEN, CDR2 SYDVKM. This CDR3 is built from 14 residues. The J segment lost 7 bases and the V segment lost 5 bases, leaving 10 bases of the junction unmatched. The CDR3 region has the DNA TGTGCCAGCAGTCGCGGGGGATTGACGGGGACCCAGTACTTC. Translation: CASSRGGLTGTQYF.

For the CDR3, the DNA is TGTGCCAGCAGGGCCAGCTACAGGACTAGCGGGAAGACCCAGCAGTTCTTC. It translates to CASRASYRTSGKTQQFF. This sequence joins TRBV2 and TRBJ2-1; TRBD2 aligns across 12 bases. In germline, CDR1 is SNHLY, CDR2 FYNNEI. Trimming took 6 bases from V and 11 from J; bases not matched to a gene: 17. The CDR3 runs 17 residues.